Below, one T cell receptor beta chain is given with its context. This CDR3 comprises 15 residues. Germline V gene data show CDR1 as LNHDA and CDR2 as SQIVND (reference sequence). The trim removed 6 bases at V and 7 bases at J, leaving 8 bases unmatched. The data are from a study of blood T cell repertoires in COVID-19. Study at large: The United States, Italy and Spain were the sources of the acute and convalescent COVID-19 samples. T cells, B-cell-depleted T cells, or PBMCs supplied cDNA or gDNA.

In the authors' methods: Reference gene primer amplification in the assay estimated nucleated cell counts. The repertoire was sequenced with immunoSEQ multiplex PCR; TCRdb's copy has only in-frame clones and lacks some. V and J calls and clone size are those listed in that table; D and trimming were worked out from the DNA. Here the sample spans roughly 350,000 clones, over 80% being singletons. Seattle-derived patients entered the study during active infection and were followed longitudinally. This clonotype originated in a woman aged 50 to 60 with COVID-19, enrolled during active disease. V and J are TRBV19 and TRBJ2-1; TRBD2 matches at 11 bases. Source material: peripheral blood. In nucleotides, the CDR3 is TGTGCCAGTAGCCTACTAGCGGGAGCGAGGAATGAGCAGTTCTTC. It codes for CASSLLAGARNEQFF.